Presented here are 32 T cell receptor beta chains from one specimen sequenced in a study of blood T cell repertoires in COVID-19. Data came from immunoSEQ multiplex PCR; TCRdb stores just in-frame clones and leaves some out. Here the sample spans approximately 200,000 clones, 94% being singletons. Sequencing input: peripheral blood. The receptors were gathered from a man aged 25 to 45 with COVID-19, enrolled during active disease.

V and J are TRBV10-2 and TRBJ1-2; D is perhaps TRBD1 (5 bases). Per the germline V gene, CDR1 is WSHSY and CDR2 is SAAADI. CDR3 length: 14 residues. The V end was cut by 6 bases, the J end by 1 base, with 12 bases between. CDR3 nucleotides: TGCGCCAGCAGCCGTTTCAGGGATAACTATGGCTACACCTTC. It yields the protein CASSRFRDNYGYTF.

The chain employs TRBV20-1 and TRBJ1-2; TRBD1 matches at 7 bases. The CDR3 extends over 11 amino acids. Germline CDR1 is DFQATT and CDR2 is SNEGSKA (reference sequence). This CDR3 is CQVARGDGYTF. In DNA form, the CDR3 reads TGCCAAGTGGCCAGGGGGGATGGCTACACCTTC.

V usage is TRBV7-3 and J usage is TRBJ2-1, with no clear D. Germline V gives CDR1 SGHTA, CDR2 FQGTGA. Trimming removed 1 base from V and 0 bases from J, with 7 bases in between. The CDR3 totals 15 residues. The CDR3 protein is CASSLNYGSYNEQFF. In DNA, the CDR3 is TGTGCCAGCAGCTTAAACTATGGCTCCTACAATGAGCAGTTCTTC. The full variable domain, rest sourced from reference TRBV7-3 and TRBJ2-1, is GAGVSQTPSNKVTEKGKYVELRCDPISGHTALYWYRQSLGQGPEFLIYFQGTGAADDSGLPNDRFFAVRPEGSVSTLKIQRTERGDSAVYLCASSLNYGSYNEQFFGPGTRLTVL.

V gene TRBV5-1 combines with J gene TRBJ1-1; 7 bases fit TRBD1. Per the germline V gene, CDR1 is SGHRS and CDR2 is YFSETQ. This CDR3 comprises 15 residues. V dropped 2 bases and J dropped 4; count of bases not matched to a gene: 8. CDR3: CASSLIPGQSTEAFF. The DNA for the CDR3 is TGCGCCAGCAGCTTAATCCCGGGACAGAGCACTGAAGCTTTCTTT.

V and J are TRBV11-2 and TRBJ2-1; D uncertain. Looked up from germline, CDR1 is SGHAT and CDR2 is FQNNGV. V lost 5 bases and J 2 bases, leaving 10 bases between the germline ends. This CDR3 has 14 amino acids. The CDR3 is CASSPIRAYNEQFF. The CDR3, as DNA: TGTGCCAGCAGCCCGATCCGGGCCTACAATGAGCAGTTCTTC.

This rearrangement joins TRBV4-1 to TRBJ1-1, with a possible D match to TRBD1 (6 bases). Germline CDR1 and CDR2: MGHRA and YSYEKL. Trimming removed 1 base at V and 4 bases at J, with 13 bases between. The CDR3 has 15 amino acids. The CDR3 nucleotides are TGCGCCAGCAGCCAAGCGGCAGGGGAGGGCACTGAAGCTTTCTTT. This gives the protein CASSQAAGEGTEAFF.

The V and J genes are TRBV3-1 (or the pseudogene TRBV3-2) and TRBJ1-4, with 7 bases fitting TRBD1. The V gene's germline CDR1 is LGHDT and CDR2 YNNKEL (reference sequence). J lost 4 bases, V lost 4 bases, and 3 bases had no gene match. There are 14 residues in the CDR3. The CDR3: CASSRDSSNEKLFF. The DNA of the CDR3 is TGTGCCAGCAGCCGGGACAGCAGTAATGAAAAACTGTTTTTT.

The sample holds a few counts of this clone. This rearrangement joins TRBV6-2 or TRBV6-3 to TRBJ2-7; 7 positions match TRBD1. The CDR3 spans 18 residues. J gave up 1 base and V 3 bases, and 15 bases lay outside the gene matches. Germline CDR1 and CDR2: MNHEY and SVGEGT. The CDR3 sequence: CASSYFVSGYRGSYEQYF. DNA of the CDR3: TGTGCCAGCAGTTATTTTGTGTCCGGATACAGGGGATCCTACGAGCAGTACTTC.

The rearrangement joins TRBV27 to TRBJ1-6, with no clear D. The V and J ends lost 4 bases and 8 bases respectively, with 9 bases between them. Per germline, CDR1 MNHEY and CDR2 SMNVEV (reference sequence). This CDR3 has 13 residues. This CDR3 reads CASSSGWYSPLHF. DNA of the CDR3: TGTGCCAGCAGTTCCGGTTGGTATTCACCCCTCCACTTT.

This clone came up once. The chain links TRBV9 to TRBJ1-1, with a weak D call TRBD1 (6 bases). V shed 0 bases and J shed 5 bases, with 14 bases lying between them. The CDR3 extends over 15 amino acids. The germline gives CDR1 SGDLS, CDR2 YYNGEE. The CDR3 coding sequence is TGTGCCAGCAGCGTAGCTTTAGGGGGAGTTACTGAAGCTTTCTTT. This encodes CASSVALGGVTEAFF.

The genes are TRBV5-1 and TRBJ1-3; no firm D call. Between the trimmed V and J ends, which lost 0 bases and 0 bases, there was a span of 16 bases. Germline CDR1 is SGHRS and CDR2 is YFSETQ. The CDR3 covers 18 residues. CDR3 sequence (DNA): TGCGCCAGCAGCTTGGATCCCCAGGCAACTTCCTCTGGAAACACCATATATTTT. Residues: CASSLDPQATSSGNTIYF.

V and J are TRBV5-4 and TRBJ2-1, with TRBD1 matching 7 bases. This CDR3 has 17 residues. Germline V gene lookup returns CDR1 SGHNT and CDR2 YYREEE (reference sequence). After removal of 4 bases from V and 4 bases from J, the junction contained 14 bases not matched to a gene. DNA for the CDR3: TGTGCCAGCAGCCCAATTTCCGGGACAGCCGCTTACAATGAGCAGTTCTTC. Protein: CASSPISGTAAYNEQFF.

This clone was detected a few times. This chain links TRBV3-1 (or the pseudogene TRBV3-2) with TRBJ1-5; 8 bases are shared with TRBD1. CDR3 length equals 15 residues. Germline loops: CDR1 LGHDT, CDR2 YNNKEL (reference sequence). The J segment lost 6 bases and the V segment lost 4 bases, leaving 8 bases of the junction unmatched. The CDR3 sequence: CASSRGRGQVQPQHF. The CDR3 bases are TGTGCCAGCAGCCGAGGCAGGGGGCAAGTTCAGCCCCAGCATTTT.

The rearrangement joins TRBV5-1 to TRBJ1-4, with a tentative D call TRBD1 (5 bases). CDR1 and CDR2 (germline): SGHRS, YFSETQ. This CDR3 comprises 14 residues. The V and J ends lost 5 bases and 8 bases respectively, with 16 bases between them. CDR3 DNA sequence: TGCGCCAGCAGGTCAGGGATGGTAGGGGAAAAACTGTTTTTT. It specifies CASRSGMVGEKLFF.

This clone was detected once. The J gene is TRBJ2-3, the V gene TRBV27; tentatively, D is TRBD2 (6 bases). Germline V gives CDR1 MNHEY, CDR2 SMNVEV (reference sequence). Trimming took off 4 bases at V and 2 bases at J, with 13 bases between the two ends. The CDR3 length is 15 residues. The CDR3 loop is CASSSDYPSTDTQYF. The CDR3 DNA reads TGTGCCAGCAGTTCGGACTACCCGTCCACAGATACGCAGTATTTT.

The chain couples TRBV12-5 to TRBJ1-1, with a possible D match to TRBD1 (6 bases). With 5 bases removed from V and 11 bases from J, the gap between germline ends came to 15 bases. CDR1 and CDR2 from the germline V gene are LGHNT and FRNRAP. This CDR3 is 12 amino acids long. CDR3 coding DNA: TGTGCTAGTGGTCTCGGACAGACATCGGCTTTCTTT. Translated: CASGLGQTSAFF.

The rearrangement links TRBV7-2 to TRBJ2-1; 10 nucleotides agree with TRBD1. The germline V gene encodes CDR1 SGHTA and CDR2 FQGNSA. This CDR3 has 15 residues. The CDR3 DNA sequence: TGTGCTGAATCGGACAGGGGGTCTCTCGTTGGTGAGCAGTTCTTC. As protein: CAESDRGSLVGEQFF.

This sequence joins TRBV10-3 and TRBJ2-5; TRBD1 agrees at 7 bases. Germline CDR1 ENHRY, CDR2 SYGVKD. J lost 3 bases, V lost 8 bases, and 9 bases had no gene match. This CDR3 is 14 amino acids long. The CDR3 DNA reads as TGTGCCATCGGTTACGCCGGGACAGAAGAGACCCAGTACTTC. Translating it yields CAIGYAGTEETQYF.

The chain is built from TRBV5-1 and TRBJ2-1, with 9 bases aligning to TRBD1. The CDR3 sequence is 17 residues long. Germline V gene lookup returns CDR1 SGHRS and CDR2 YFSETQ. Trimming cost V 4 bases and J 6 bases; bases outside gene matches: 14. The CDR3 bases are TGCGCCAGCAGCCCAACCACAGGGACAGGGTTTCGCAATGAGCAGTTCTTC. Amino acid sequence: CASSPTTGTGFRNEQFF.

V is TRBV30 and J is TRBJ2-5; D might be TRBD1 (5 bases). Germline loops: CDR1 GTSNPN, CDR2 SVGIG (reference sequence). V was shortened by 4 bases and J by 5 bases, with 11 bases between the two germline ends. The CDR3 runs 12 residues. In DNA form, the CDR3 reads TGTGCCTGGACAAGGGGCGGCGAGACCCAGTACTTC. Its protein product is CAWTRGGETQYF.

This clone was seen once. This chain connects TRBV19 to TRBJ1-2, with D perhaps TRBD1 (5 bases). Trimming shortened V by 6 bases and J by 0 bases, and 11 bases separated the two germline ends. Looked up from germline, CDR1 is LNHDA and CDR2 is SQIVND (reference sequence). CDR3 size: 14 residues. The CDR3 spells CASSRGTPNYGYTF. The CDR3 DNA reads TGTGCCAGTAGCCGCGGGACCCCTAACTATGGCTACACCTTC.

This chain connects TRBV6-6 to TRBJ1-2, with D possibly matching TRBD1 (5 bases). Trimming took off 5 bases at V and 2 bases at J, with 9 bases between the two ends. Looked up from germline, CDR1 is MNHNY and CDR2 is SVGAGI (reference sequence). This CDR3 comprises 13 residues. CDR3 coding DNA: TGTGCCAGCAGTAATACAGGAAACTATGGCTACACCTTC. Translated: CASSNTGNYGYTF.

The CDR3 loop reads CASSPGLANEKLFF. The CDR3, as DNA: TGTGCCAGTTCCCCAGGGTTGGCTAATGAAAAACTGTTTTTT. The rearrangement links TRBV19 to TRBJ1-4; D is possibly TRBD1 (5 bases). Trimming cost V 8 bases and J 3 bases, with 13 bases left between them. Germline loops: CDR1 LNHDA, CDR2 SQIVND (reference sequence). The CDR3 loop spans 14 amino acids.

The chain carries TRBV5-1 and TRBJ2-7, with TRBD2 as a possible D gene (5 bases). The CDR3 is 11 amino acids. V was trimmed by 4 bases and J by 3 bases, leaving 5 bases between them. Germline V lookup: CDR1 SGHRS, CDR2 YFSETQ. This CDR3 is CASSRDYEQYF. In DNA, the CDR3 is TGCGCCAGCAGCCGGGACTACGAGCAGTACTTC.

This sequence joins TRBV14 and TRBJ1-1, with D unresolved. The CDR3 consists of 13 residues. Per the germline V gene, CDR1 is SGHDN and CDR2 is FVKESK. V was pared by 0 bases and J by 5 bases, with 7 bases between. The CDR3 sequence is CASSQEAGTEAFF. The CDR3 DNA reads as TGTGCCAGCAGCCAAGAAGCGGGGACTGAAGCTTTCTTT.

This clone was counted between two and nine times. The chain carries TRBV19 and TRBJ1-2, with 10 bases fitting TRBD1. The CDR3 runs 15 residues. The J segment lost 4 bases and the V segment lost 5 bases, leaving 7 bases of the junction unmatched. The germline CDR1 and CDR2 sequences are LNHDA and SQIVND (reference sequence). Here the CDR3 reads CASSSPGQGSYGYTF. The CDR3 DNA reads as TGTGCCAGTAGTTCACCGGGACAGGGGAGCTATGGCTACACCTTC.

This clone has only one observation. The CDR3 DNA reads as TGTGCCAGCAGCTACACCGGGGAGCTGTTTTTT. As protein: CASSYTGELFF. This chain connects TRBV2 to TRBJ2-2; the D is unclear. The CDR3 sequence is 11 residues long. Trimming cost V 6 bases and J 3 bases, with 2 bases left between them. CDR1 and CDR2 (germline): SNHLY, FYNNEI.

V is TRBV19 and J is TRBJ2-7; 7 bases line up with TRBD1. After removal of 6 bases from V and 3 bases from J, the junction contained 14 bases not matched to a gene. Germline-derived CDR1 and CDR2 are LNHDA and SQIVND (reference sequence). This CDR3 is 16 amino acids long. CDR3 in amino acids: CASRATDSGGSYEQYF. For the CDR3, the DNA is TGTGCCAGTAGAGCCACGGATTCAGGGGGTAGCTACGAGCAGTACTTC.

V is TRBV19 and J is TRBJ1-5, with unresolved D. CDR1 LNHDA and CDR2 SQIVND come from the germline V gene (reference sequence). CDR3 length: 12 residues. Trimming took 7 bases from V and 4 from J, leaving 8 bases between them. The CDR3 reads CASTQFNQPQHF. CDR3 in DNA: TGTGCCAGTACCCAGTTTAATCAGCCCCAGCATTTT.

This chain connects TRBV20-1 to TRBJ1-2; D is uncertain. Germline V gives CDR1 DFQATT, CDR2 SNEGSKA (reference sequence). Trimming stripped 3 bases from V and 8 bases from J, with 16 bases between. The CDR3 length is 13 residues. In nucleotides, the CDR3 is TGCAGTGCTAGTCCTGGACTTGGGCGAGGCTACACCTTC. Residues: CSASPGLGRGYTF.

The chain uses TRBV4-1 and TRBJ1-2; 7 bases agree with TRBD1. CDR1 and CDR2 (germline): MGHRA, YSYEKL. The V and J ends lost 1 base and 8 bases, in that order; junction bases with no gene match: 13. This CDR3 region has 16 residues. The CDR3 reads CASSQVKLGGAAGYTF. The CDR3 DNA reads TGCGCCAGCAGCCAAGTCAAATTAGGGGGCGCGGCCGGCTACACCTTC.

This clone appeared once. The chain couples TRBV3-1 (or the pseudogene TRBV3-2) to TRBJ1-2, with 7 bases aligning to TRBD1. CDR3 length equals 16 residues. V lost 0 bases and J lost 2; bases outside the gene matches: 6. Germline V gene sequence: CDR1 LGHDT, CDR2 YNNKEL (reference sequence). DNA of the CDR3: TGTGCCAGCAGCCAAGACCCGGACAGGTTCAACTATGGCTACACCTTC. Amino acid sequence: CASSQDPDRFNYGYTF.